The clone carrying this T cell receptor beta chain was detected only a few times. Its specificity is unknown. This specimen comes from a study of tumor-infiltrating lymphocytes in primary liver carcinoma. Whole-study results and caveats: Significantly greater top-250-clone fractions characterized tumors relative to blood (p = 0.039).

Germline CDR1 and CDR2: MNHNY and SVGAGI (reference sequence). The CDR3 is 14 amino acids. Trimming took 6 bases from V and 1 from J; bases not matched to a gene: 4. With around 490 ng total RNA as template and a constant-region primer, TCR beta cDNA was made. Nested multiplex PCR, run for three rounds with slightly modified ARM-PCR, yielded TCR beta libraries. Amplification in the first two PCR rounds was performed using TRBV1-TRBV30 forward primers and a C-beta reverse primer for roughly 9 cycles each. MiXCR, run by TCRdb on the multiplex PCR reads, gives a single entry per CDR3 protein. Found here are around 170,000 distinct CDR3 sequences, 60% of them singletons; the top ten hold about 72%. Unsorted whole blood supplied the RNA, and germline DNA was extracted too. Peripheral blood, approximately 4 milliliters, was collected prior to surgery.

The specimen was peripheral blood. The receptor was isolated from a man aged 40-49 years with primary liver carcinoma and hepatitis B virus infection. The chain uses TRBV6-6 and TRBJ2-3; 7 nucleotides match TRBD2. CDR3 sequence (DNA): TGTGCCAGCAGCCTAGCGGTTCGCACAGATACGCAGTATTTT. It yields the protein CASSLAVRTDTQYF.